A selection of T cell receptor beta chains follows, all from one sample in a study of CD8 T cells in ankylosing spondylitis. TCRdb analysed the 5' RACE reads with MiXCR anew, one entry per CDR3 protein. The sample includes approximately 110,000 distinct CDR3 sequences, about 24% of them seen just once. The specimen sequenced was synovial fluid, either unsorted or a sorted T cell fraction (not recorded which). These receptor sequences come from a male donor with ankylosing spondylitis. Both conserved end residues are part of each CDR3. A D gene is named only where the DNA matches it firmly. The listing skips clone size in some rows; elsewhere it reads once, few, many or a size class.

j_gene	d_gene	v_gene	abundance	CDR3nt	CDR3aa
TRBJ2-7	TRBD1	TRBV7-9	many	TGTGCCAGCAGCTTAGTGACAGGGTCAACCTACGAGCAGTACTTC	CASSLVTGSTYEQYF
TRBJ2-3	TRBD1	TRBV9	.	TGTGCCAGCAGCGTAGGACAGGGGTTGGCAGATACGCAGTATTTT	CASSVGQGLADTQYF
TRBJ1-2	.	TRBV2	few	TGTGCCAGCAGTGAAGGAGCACTGGAAACCTTC	CASSEGALETF
TRBJ2-1	TRBD2	TRBV27	few	TGTGCCAGCAGTTCTGGCTACCTTAGAAGCGGGAGGGGGAATGAGCAGTTCTTC	CASSSGYLRSGRGNEQFF
TRBJ1-1	.	TRBV27	.	TGTGCCAGCAGTCCACGGGAGGGTGAAGCTTTCTTT	CASSPREGEAFF
TRBJ2-7	TRBD1	TRBV7-6	.	TGTGCCAGCAGTTATACAGGGGACTACGAGCAGTACTTC	CASSYTGDYEQYF
TRBJ1-6	.	TRBV27	.	TGTGCCAGCAGTTTATTCGGAAATTCACCCCTCCACTTT	CASSLFGNSPLHF
TRBJ2-3	TRBD1	TRBV7-6	.	TGTGCCAGCAGCCTCGCGGACAGGGGAGGTACGCAGTATTTT	CASSLADRGGTQYF
TRBJ1-2	TRBD1	TRBV28	.	TGTGCCAGCGGGACAGCGTCATATGGCTACACCTTC	CASGTASYGYTF
TRBJ1-3	.	TRBV12-3/TRBV12-4	few	TGTGCCAGCAGTTTCAATACAGGAAACACCATATATTTT	CASSFNTGNTIYF
TRBJ2-1	TRBD1	TRBV11-3	.	TGTGCCAGCAGCGCCAGCCCAACAGGGGGGAATGAGCAGTTCTTC	CASSASPTGGNEQFF
TRBJ2-1	TRBD2	TRBV4-2	.	TGTGCCAGCAGCTCCCCCTCGGGACTAGTGGGAGCAGATGAGCAGTTCTTC	CASSSPSGLVGADEQFF
TRBJ2-3	.	TRBV24-1	.	TGTGCCACCAGTCTCCGGGACACAGGCACAGATACGCAGTATTTT	CATSLRDTGTDTQYF
TRBJ1-5	TRBD1	TRBV3-1	few	TGTGCCAGCAGCCGAGACAGGGAACAGCCCCAGCATTTT	CASSRDREQPQHF
TRBJ2-1	TRBD1	TRBV20-1	few	TGCAGTGCCCCGGACAGGGAAAATGAGCAGTTCTTC	CSAPDRENEQFF
TRBJ2-2	TRBD1	TRBV13	.	TGTGCCAGCAGCTTAGAAGGACAGGGAACCGGGGAGCTGTTTTTT	CASSLEGQGTGELFF
TRBJ2-1	TRBD2	TRBV28	once	TGTGCCAGCAGTTCCAGCGGGAGGGCCGAGGGAGTCTACAATGAGCAGTTCTTC	CASSSSGRAEGVYNEQFF
TRBJ1-2	.	TRBV18	.	TGTGCCAGCTCACCAGCGTTACCGGGACGGACAGACTATGGCTACACCTTC	CASSPALPGRTDYGYTF
TRBJ1-4	TRBD1	TRBV29-1	.	TGCAGCGTTGAGGGGGGACAGGGGGACGAAAAACTGTTTTTT	CSVEGGQGDEKLFF
TRBJ1-3	.	TRBV5-1	many	TGCGCCAGCAGCTTTGGAGACTCTGGAAACACCATATATTTT	CASSFGDSGNTIYF
TRBJ2-2	.	TRBV24-1	few	TGTGCCACCCTTGGCTTCACCGGGGAGCTGTTTTTT	CATLGFTGELFF
TRBJ2-1	TRBD2	TRBV20-1	.	TGCAGTGCCCAGGAACTAGCGGGAGCGTCCGCCTACAATGAGCAGTTCTTC	CSAQELAGASAYNEQFF
TRBJ1-1	.	TRBV7-9	.	TGTGCCAGCAGCCGGGGGCAGTACACTGAAGCTTTCTTT	CASSRGQYTEAFF
TRBJ2-4	TRBD2	TRBV9	many	TGTGCCAGCAGCGTAGGTTTCCCTAGCGGGAGGGCGGGGGAATACAAAAACATTCAGTACTTC	CASSVGFPSGRAGEYKNIQYF
TRBJ2-1	TRBD2	TRBV12-3/TRBV12-4	.	TGTGCCAGCACCCGCGTCGGGGGGTCCTACAATGAGCAGTTCTTC	CASTRVGGSYNEQFF
TRBJ1-5	.	TRBV20-1	.	TGCAGTGCTAGATCGCAGGTCGGCAATCAGCCCCAGCATTTT	CSARSQVGNQPQHF
TRBJ1-1	.	TRBV15	.	TGTGCCACCAGCAGAGATCGGGGCGAGAACACTGAAGCTTTCTTT	CATSRDRGENTEAFF
TRBJ1-2	.	TRBV18	few	TGTGCCAGCTCACCACCTTCGGCAGGGAACTATGGCTACACCTTC	CASSPPSAGNYGYTF
TRBJ1-1	TRBD1	TRBV20-1	many	TGCAGTGAAGGGGACAGGGACGCTTTCTTT	CSEGDRDAFF
TRBJ2-5	.	TRBV2	few	TGTGCCAGCGTACAAGGGGGGGCTGGAGAGACCCAGTACTTC	CASVQGGAGETQYF
TRBJ1-2	.	TRBV20-1	.	TGCAGTGCTAGAGATACGGGCCGCCAGGGCTATGGCTACACCTTC	CSARDTGRQGYGYTF
TRBJ2-5	.	TRBV5-1	.	TGCGCCAGCAGCTTCGGAAGCGGTCAAGAGACCCAGTACTTC	CASSFGSGQETQYF
TRBJ2-7	.	TRBV29-1	few	TGCAGCGCAATTACAGGCTCCTACGAGCAGTACTTC	CSAITGSYEQYF
TRBJ1-2	.	TRBV5-5	few	TGTGCCAGCAGCTTGGGGGCTGGGGGCGCGGGGAGTGATGGCTACACCTTC	CASSLGAGGAGSDGYTF
TRBJ1-5	TRBD1	TRBV5-1	few	TGCGCCAGCAGCTCCGGGACAGGGAATGGCAATCAGCCCCAGCATTTT	CASSSGTGNGNQPQHF